This paragraph covers one T cell receptor (beta chain) sequence. No antigen is known for it. The assay was immunoSEQ multiplex PCR, and TCRdb's table has in-frame clones only and misses some. The sample lists 120,000 or so clones, about 90% occurring once. This sample is part of a study of T cell responses to AZD1222 COVID-19 vaccine. About the research overall: Samples with a second dose at about 4 or about 12 weeks were pooled together. General study points: Most donors were white British and more were female, and clonal diversity was possibly underestimated. Per reports, nearly half of all spike-specific TCRs target regions that are unmutated in variants.

The CDR3 runs 13 residues. V lost 6 bases to trimming and J lost 8 bases, with 16 bases between them. Germline V gives CDR1 SNHLY, CDR2 FYNNEI. The clonotype was recovered from an adult in good health. Sequencing used peripheral blood, obtained on day 0 of AZD1222 vaccination. The rearrangement joins TRBV2 to TRBJ1-2; the D is unclear. The CDR3 is CASRWEGTVGYTF. The CDR3 DNA sequence: TGTGCCAGCAGGTGGGAGGGAACTGTGGGCTACACCTTC.